This is a list of T cell receptor beta chains from one sample in a study of T cells in Graves' hyperthyroidism and ophthalmopathy. MiXCR, run by TCRdb on the multiplex PCR reads, gives a single entry per CDR3 protein. Of about 760,000 distinct CDR3 sequences in the sample, about a third were seen once. What was sequenced was blood. The receptors stem from a woman aged 35 to 49 with Graves' hyperthyroidism. Each CDR3 is given with its conserved first and last residue. Each record gives: CDR3 protein, CDR3 DNA, V gene, D gene, clone size, J gene. A D gene is named only where the DNA matches it firmly. Clone size is not always given. Where it is, it says once, few, many or a class for expanded clones.

CASSSGDRPYEQYF,TGTGCCAGCTCATCTGGGGACAGGCCCTACGAGCAGTACTTC,TRBV7-9,TRBD1,few,TRBJ2-7
CASSLVRDPYNEQFF,TGTGCCAGCAGCTTAGTTCGGGACCCCTACAATGAGCAGTTCTTC,TRBV7-8,-,-,TRBJ2-1
CASSRGIPNQPQHF,TGTGCCAGCAGTCGGGGCATTCCCAATCAGCCCCAGCATTTT,TRBV12-3/TRBV12-4,-,many,TRBJ1-5
CASSRAGLTYEQYF,TGTGCCAGTAGTAGAGCGGGCCTCACCTACGAGCAGTACTTC,TRBV19,-,many,TRBJ2-7
CASEGGGGNTIYF,TGTGCCAGCGAAGGAGGTGGTGGAAACACCATATATTTT,TRBV3-1,-,-,TRBJ1-3
CASSLGKVTEAFF,TGTGCCAGCAGCTTGGGTAAGGTCACTGAAGCTTTCTTT,TRBV7-9,-,-,TRBJ1-1
CSASDRKNGYTF,TGCAGTGCTTCGGACAGGAAGAATGGCTACACCTTC,TRBV20-1,TRBD1,-,TRBJ1-2
CSVFQGVETQYF,TGCAGCGTTTTCCAGGGGGTTGAGACCCAGTACTTC,TRBV29-1,TRBD1,-,TRBJ2-5
CASSYQSGGETQYF,TGTGCCAGCAGCTACCAGAGCGGCGGAGAGACCCAGTACTTC,TRBV7-2,-,many,TRBJ2-5
CASSLEGGLMAFF,TGTGCCAGCAGCTTGGAAGGAGGGTTAATGGCTTTCTTT,TRBV5-6,-,-,TRBJ1-1
CATSRTGNLYSNQPQHF,TGTGCCACCAGCCGGACAGGGAACCTGTATAGCAATCAGCCCCAGCATTTT,TRBV15,TRBD1,many,TRBJ1-5
CASSYSSLGQGETQYF,TGTGCCAGCAGTTACTCGAGTCTGGGACAGGGAGAGACCCAGTACTTC,TRBV2,TRBD1,-,TRBJ2-5
CASSLGLGTDTQYF,TGTGCCAGCAGCTTAGGGCTAGGGACAGATACGCAGTATTTT,TRBV11-1,-,-,TRBJ2-3
CASSLEDRINYGYTF,TGTGCCAGCAGCTTAGAGGACAGAATCAACTATGGCTACACCTTC,TRBV7-9,-,few,TRBJ1-2
CATSDLTDRVGEQYF,TGTGCCACCAGTGATTTGACGGACAGGGTGGGCGAGCAGTACTTC,TRBV24-1,TRBD1,-,TRBJ2-7
CASSQHSGSPSNTGELFF,TGTGCCAGCAGTCAACATAGCGGGAGCCCCTCGAACACCGGGGAGCTGTTTTTT,TRBV7-3,TRBD2,-,TRBJ2-2
CASSFRTVGYTF,TGTGCCAGCTCATTTAGGACGGTCGGCTACACCTTC,TRBV18,-,few,TRBJ1-2
CAWGGGMNTEAFF,TGTGCCTGGGGTGGGGGAATGAACACTGAAGCTTTCTTT,TRBV7-3,-,-,TRBJ1-1
CSARPLLGGSYEQYF,TGCAGTGCTAGGCCCCTCCTAGGGGGCTCCTACGAGCAGTACTTC,TRBV20-1,-,few,TRBJ2-7
CASSARAGQGNYGYTF,TGTGCCAGCAGTGCTAGGGCGGGACAGGGAAACTATGGCTACACCTTC,TRBV25-1,TRBD1,-,TRBJ1-2
CASSFTFGLAGGRFPETQYF,TGTGCCAGCAGCTTCACCTTCGGACTAGCGGGGGGGCGCTTTCCAGAGACCCAGTACTTC,TRBV7-2,TRBD2,-,TRBJ2-5
CASRTGGGRGTQYF,TGTGCCAGCAGAACAGGAGGGGGAAGGGGGACCCAGTACTTC,TRBV3-1,-,-,TRBJ2-5
CASSPPGAPEAFF,TGCGCCAGCAGCCCCCCCGGGGCCCCTGAAGCTTTCTTT,TRBV5-1,-,-,TRBJ1-1
CATSDAGLVQPQHF,TGTGCCACCAGTGATGCGGGACTCGTTCAGCCCCAGCATTTT,TRBV24-1,-,many,TRBJ1-5
CASSSSHLPYEQYF,TGTGCCAGCAGTAGTAGTCACCTACCGTACGAGCAGTACTTC,TRBV28,-,few,TRBJ2-7
CASKFGGVEETQYF,TGCGCCAGCAAGTTCGGGGGGGTAGAAGAGACCCAGTACTTC,TRBV5-1,TRBD2,few,TRBJ2-5
CASSQGQGGYEQYF,TGTGCCAGCAGCCAAGGACAGGGGGGGTACGAGCAGTACTTC,TRBV6-5,TRBD1,-,TRBJ2-7
CASSLIGGPNTEALF,TGTGCCAGCAGCCTTATCGGGGGACCGAACACTGAAGCTCTCTTT,TRBV9,-,-,TRBJ1-1
CASRRGDRDSNQPQHF,TGTGCCAGCAGGAGAGGCGACAGGGATAGCAATCAGCCCCAGCATTTT,TRBV2,TRBD1,few,TRBJ1-5
CASSDRQGIDEQYF,TGTGCCAGTAGTGATCGACAGGGGATCGACGAGCAGTACTTC,TRBV19,TRBD1,-,TRBJ2-7
CSAVSGRSYLSSYF,TGCAGTGCCGTCAGCGGGCGCTCCTATCTATCATCGTACTTC,TRBV20-1,-,-,TRBJ2-7
CASVRDSTNSPLHF,TGTGCCAGCGTCAGGGACTCCACGAATTCACCCCTCCACTTT,TRBV7-9,-,-,TRBJ1-6
CASTSGPAGMEQYF,TGTGCCAGCACCTCGGGACCAGCCGGGATGGAGCAGTACTTC,TRBV5-6,-,few,TRBJ2-7
CASANRGRLTEAFF,TGTGCCAGTGCTAACAGGGGGCGCCTGACTGAAGCTTTCTTT,TRBV19,TRBD1,-,TRBJ1-1
CASSHPAGSGATQYF,TGTGCCAGTAGTCACCCCGCAGGGAGTGGGGCGACCCAGTACTTC,TRBV19,-,-,TRBJ2-5
CASSSWTRSRHEQYF,TGTGCCAGCAGTTCCTGGACAAGGTCGAGGCACGAGCAGTACTTC,TRBV12-3/TRBV12-4,-,few,TRBJ2-7
CASSSSLDRSTNEKLFF,TGTGCCAGCAGCTCTTCCCTGGACAGGAGTACTAATGAAAAACTGTTTTTT,TRBV7-8,TRBD1,-,TRBJ1-4
CASSLMEVGSTDTQYF,TGTGCCAGCAGCTTAATGGAAGTTGGGAGCACAGATACGCAGTATTTT,TRBV7-2,-,-,TRBJ2-3
CASSFGTARYEQYF,TGTGCCAGCAGTTTTGGGACAGCTCGCTACGAGCAGTACTTC,TRBV12-3/TRBV12-4,TRBD1,few,TRBJ2-7
CASSRPTGGTEAFF,TGTGCCAGCAGCCGTCCGACAGGGGGCACTGAAGCTTTCTTT,TRBV7-3,TRBD1,-,TRBJ1-1
CASSFDFTSNTGAFF,TGTGCCAGCAGCTTCGACTTTACATCGAACACTGGAGCTTTCTTT,TRBV7-9,-,-,TRBJ1-1
CSVGTGGNNQPQHF,TGCAGCGTCGGGACAGGGGGTAACAATCAGCCCCAGCATTTT,TRBV29-1,TRBD1,many,TRBJ1-5
CASGRGGNQPQHF,TGTGCCTCAGGGCGGGGGGGCAATCAGCCCCAGCATTTT,TRBV19,-,many,TRBJ1-5
CASSFTRNTFTGNTIYF,TGTGCCAGCAGCTTCACACGGAACACGTTCACTGGAAACACCATATATTTT,TRBV5-1,-,once,TRBJ1-3
CASSYSMKGAGNTEAFF,TGTGCCAGCAGTTACTCGATGAAGGGGGCTGGGAACACTGAAGCTTTCTTT,TRBV6-6,TRBD1,many,TRBJ1-1
CASSGSRGLPNWNGYTF,TGTGCCAGCAGCGGATCACGGGGACTCCCGAATTGGAATGGCTACACCTTC,TRBV7-9,-,few,TRBJ1-2
CSVYQREKLFF,TGCAGCGTTTATCAACGTGAAAAACTGTTTTTT,TRBV29-1,-,many,TRBJ1-4
CASSLRVGVDEQYF,TGTGCCAGCAGCTTGAGGGTGGGAGTAGACGAGCAGTACTTC,TRBV5-6,-,many,TRBJ2-7
CASSYITGTGRQPQHF,TGTGCCAGCAGTTACATCACCGGGACAGGGCGTCAGCCCCAGCATTTT,TRBV6-6,TRBD1,-,TRBJ1-5
CAINAGGSDNSPLHF,TGTGCCATCAACGCAGGGGGCTCGGATAATTCACCCCTCCACTTT,TRBV10-3,TRBD1,many,TRBJ1-6
CASSPRWQEHNYGYTF,TGCGCCAGCAGCCCGAGGTGGCAGGAACACAACTATGGCTACACCTTC,TRBV7-2,-,-,TRBJ1-2